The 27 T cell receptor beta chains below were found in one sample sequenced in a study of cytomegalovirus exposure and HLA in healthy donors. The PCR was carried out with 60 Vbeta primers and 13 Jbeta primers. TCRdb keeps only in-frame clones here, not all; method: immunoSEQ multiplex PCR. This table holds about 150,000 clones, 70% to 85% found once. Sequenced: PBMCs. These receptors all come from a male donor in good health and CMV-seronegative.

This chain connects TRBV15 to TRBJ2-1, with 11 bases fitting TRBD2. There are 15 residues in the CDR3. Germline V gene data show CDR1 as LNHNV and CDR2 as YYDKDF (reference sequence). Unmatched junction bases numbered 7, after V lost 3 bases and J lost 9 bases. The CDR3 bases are TGTGCCACCAGCAGTAGCGGGGGGGCATTGTTTGAGCAGTTCTTC. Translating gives CATSSSGGALFEQFF.

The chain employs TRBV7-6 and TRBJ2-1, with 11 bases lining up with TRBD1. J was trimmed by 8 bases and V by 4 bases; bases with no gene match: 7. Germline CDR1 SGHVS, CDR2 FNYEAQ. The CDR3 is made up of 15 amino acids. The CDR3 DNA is TGTGCCAGCAGCTATACCGGGACAGGGGGACATGAGCAGTTCTTC. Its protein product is CASSYTGTGGHEQFF.

As DNA, the CDR3 is TGTGCCAGCAGTTATCGCGCGGCGGGGGAACTGTTTTTT. Encoded protein: CASSYRAAGELFF. The V gene is TRBV6-5, the J gene TRBJ1-4, with D possibly being TRBD1 (5 bases). Deletions cut 3 bases from V and 12 bases from J, with 14 bases between. Germline lookup yields CDR1 MNHEY and CDR2 SVGAGI. The CDR3 has 13 amino acids.

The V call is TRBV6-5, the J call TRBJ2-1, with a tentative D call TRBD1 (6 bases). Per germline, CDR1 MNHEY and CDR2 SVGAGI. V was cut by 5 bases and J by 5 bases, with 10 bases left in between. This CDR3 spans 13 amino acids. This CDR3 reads CASSQGNNNEQFF. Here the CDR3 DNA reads TGTGCCAGCAGTCAGGGGAATAACAATGAGCAGTTCTTC.

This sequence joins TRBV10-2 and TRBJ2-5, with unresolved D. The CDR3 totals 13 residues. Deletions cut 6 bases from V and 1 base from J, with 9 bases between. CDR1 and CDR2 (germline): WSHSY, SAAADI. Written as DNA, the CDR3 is TGCGCCAGCAGCCGTAGTGTCCAAGAGACCCAGTACTTC. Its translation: CASSRSVQETQYF.

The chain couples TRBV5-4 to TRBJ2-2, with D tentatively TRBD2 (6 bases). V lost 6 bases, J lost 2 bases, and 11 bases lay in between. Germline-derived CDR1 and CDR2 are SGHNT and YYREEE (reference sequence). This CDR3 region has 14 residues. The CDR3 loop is CASTERANTGELFF. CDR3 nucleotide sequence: TGTGCCAGCACGGAGCGGGCTAACACCGGGGAGCTGTTTTTT.

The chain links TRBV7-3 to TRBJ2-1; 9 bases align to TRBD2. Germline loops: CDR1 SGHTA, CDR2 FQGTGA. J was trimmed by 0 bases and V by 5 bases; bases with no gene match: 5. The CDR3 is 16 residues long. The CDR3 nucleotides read TGTGCCAGCAGCCAGGAGCGGGGGGCCTCCTACAATGAGCAGTTCTTC. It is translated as CASSQERGASYNEQFF.

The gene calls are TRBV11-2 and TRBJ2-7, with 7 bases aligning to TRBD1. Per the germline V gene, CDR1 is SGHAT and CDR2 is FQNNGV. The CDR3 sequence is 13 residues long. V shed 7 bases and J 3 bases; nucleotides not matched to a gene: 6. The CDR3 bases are TGTGCCAGCAAGAACACAGGGGTCTACGAGCAGTACTTC. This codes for CASKNTGVYEQYF.

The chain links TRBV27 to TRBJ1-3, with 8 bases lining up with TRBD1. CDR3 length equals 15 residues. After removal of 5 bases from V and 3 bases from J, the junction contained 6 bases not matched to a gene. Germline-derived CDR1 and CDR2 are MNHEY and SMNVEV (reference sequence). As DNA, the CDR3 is TGTGCCAGCAGTCCCGGGACAGGCGGTGGAAACACCATATATTTT. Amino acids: CASSPGTGGGNTIYF.

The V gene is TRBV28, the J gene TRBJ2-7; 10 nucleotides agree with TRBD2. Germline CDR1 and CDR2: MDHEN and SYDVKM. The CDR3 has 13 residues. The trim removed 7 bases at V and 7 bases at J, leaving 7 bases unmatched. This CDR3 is CASNRGLAREQYF. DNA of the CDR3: TGTGCCAGCAATAGGGGACTAGCGCGGGAGCAGTACTTC.

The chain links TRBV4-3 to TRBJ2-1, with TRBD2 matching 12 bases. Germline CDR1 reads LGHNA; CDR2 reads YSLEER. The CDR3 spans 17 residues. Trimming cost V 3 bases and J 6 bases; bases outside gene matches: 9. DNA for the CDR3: TGCGCCAGCAGCCAGACCCTAGCGGGAGGGCCGGGCAATGAGCAGTTCTTC. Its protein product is CASSQTLAGGPGNEQFF.

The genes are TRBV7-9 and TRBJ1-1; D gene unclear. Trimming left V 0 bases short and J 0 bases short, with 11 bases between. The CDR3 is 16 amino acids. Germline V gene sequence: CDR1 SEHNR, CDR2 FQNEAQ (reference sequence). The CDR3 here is CASSLAVENMNTEAFF. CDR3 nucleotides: TGTGCCAGCAGCTTAGCGGTGGAGAATATGAACACTGAAGCTTTCTTT.

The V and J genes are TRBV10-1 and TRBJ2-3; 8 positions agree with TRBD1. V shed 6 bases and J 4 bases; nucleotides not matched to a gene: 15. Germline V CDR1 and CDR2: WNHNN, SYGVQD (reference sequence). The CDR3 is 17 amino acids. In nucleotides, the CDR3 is TGCGCCAGCAGGGTCGTCGGGGGACAGGTTTTTGCAGATACGCAGTATTTT. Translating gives CASRVVGGQVFADTQYF.

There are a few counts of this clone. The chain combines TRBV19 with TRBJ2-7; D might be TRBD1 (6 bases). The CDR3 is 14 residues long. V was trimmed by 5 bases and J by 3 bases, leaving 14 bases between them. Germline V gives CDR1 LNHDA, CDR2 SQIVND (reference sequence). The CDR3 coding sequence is TGTGCCAGTAGTCGAACCGGGACAAACTACGAGCAGTACTTC. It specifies CASSRTGTNYEQYF.

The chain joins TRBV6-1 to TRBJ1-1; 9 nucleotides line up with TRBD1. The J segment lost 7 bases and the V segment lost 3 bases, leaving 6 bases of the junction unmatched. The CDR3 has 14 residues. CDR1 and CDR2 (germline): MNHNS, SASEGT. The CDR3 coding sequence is TGTGCCAGCAGTGACCTACAGGGGGCTAGTGAAGCTTTCTTT. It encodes CASSDLQGASEAFF.

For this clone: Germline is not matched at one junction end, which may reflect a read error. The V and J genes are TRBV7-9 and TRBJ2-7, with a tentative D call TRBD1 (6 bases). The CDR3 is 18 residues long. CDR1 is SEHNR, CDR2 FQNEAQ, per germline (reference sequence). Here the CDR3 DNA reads TGTTCCAGCAGCTTCGTAGTAAGTCGGGACAAAAGCCCCTACGAGCAGTACTTC. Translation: CSSSFVVSRDKSPYEQYF.

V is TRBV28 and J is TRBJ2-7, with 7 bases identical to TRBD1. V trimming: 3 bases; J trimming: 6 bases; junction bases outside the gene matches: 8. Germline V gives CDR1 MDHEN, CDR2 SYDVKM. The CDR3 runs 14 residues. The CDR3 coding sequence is TGTGCCAGCAGTTTCGACAGGGTGGTCGTCGAGCAGTACTTC. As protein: CASSFDRVVVEQYF. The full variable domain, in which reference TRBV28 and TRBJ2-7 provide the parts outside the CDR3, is DVKVTQSSRYLVKRTGEKVFLECVQDMDHENMFWYRQDPGLGLRLIYFSYDVKMKEKGDIPEGYSVSREKKERFSLILESASTNQTSMYLCASSFDRVVVEQYFGPGTRLTVT.

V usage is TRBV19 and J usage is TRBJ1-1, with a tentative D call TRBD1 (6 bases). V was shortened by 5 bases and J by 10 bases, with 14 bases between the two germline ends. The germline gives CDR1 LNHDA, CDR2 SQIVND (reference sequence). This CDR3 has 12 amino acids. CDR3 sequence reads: CASSVQGTGAFF. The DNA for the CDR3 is TGTGCCAGTAGTGTACAGGGTACCGGAGCTTTCTTT.

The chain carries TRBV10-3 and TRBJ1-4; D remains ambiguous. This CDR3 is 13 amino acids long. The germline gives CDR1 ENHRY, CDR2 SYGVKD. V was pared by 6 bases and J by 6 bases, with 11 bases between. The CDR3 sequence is CAIRGRDDEKLFF. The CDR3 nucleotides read TGTGCCATCAGAGGGAGGGATGATGAAAAACTGTTTTTT.

The CDR3 DNA is TGTGCCAGCAACAACCCCAGGGCGGGAGGAAACTATGGCTACACCTTC. Translation gives CASNNPRAGGNYGYTF. The chain recombines TRBV5-4 with TRBJ1-2; the D gene is possibly TRBD1 (5 bases). Germline assignment: CDR1 SGHNT and CDR2 YYREEE (reference sequence). There are 16 residues in the CDR3. The V end was cut by 6 bases, the J end by 2 bases, with 20 bases between. Variable domain in full (rest from reference TRBV5-4 and TRBJ1-2): ETGVTQSPTHLIKTRGQQVTLRCSSQSGHNTVSWYQQALGQGPQFIFQYYREEENGRGNFPPRFSGLQFPNYSSELNVNALELDDSALYLCASNNPRAGGNYGYTFGSGTRLTVV.

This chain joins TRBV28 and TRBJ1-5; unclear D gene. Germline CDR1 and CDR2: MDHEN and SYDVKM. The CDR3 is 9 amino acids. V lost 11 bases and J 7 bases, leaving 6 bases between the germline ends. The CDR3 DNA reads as TGTGCCGGCGGGCAGCCCCAGCATTTT. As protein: CAGGQPQHF.

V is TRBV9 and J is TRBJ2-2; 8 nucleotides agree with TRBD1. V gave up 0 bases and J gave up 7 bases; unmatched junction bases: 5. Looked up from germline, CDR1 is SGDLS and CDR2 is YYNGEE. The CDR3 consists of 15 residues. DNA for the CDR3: TGTGCCAGCAGCGTAGTGGCAGGGGGCGACGGGGAGCTGTTTTTT. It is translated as CASSVVAGGDGELFF.

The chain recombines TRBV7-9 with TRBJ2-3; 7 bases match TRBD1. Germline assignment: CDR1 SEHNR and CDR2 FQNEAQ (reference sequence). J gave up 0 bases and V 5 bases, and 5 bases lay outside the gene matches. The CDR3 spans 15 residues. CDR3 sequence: CASSGRQGSTDTQYF. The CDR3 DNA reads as TGTGCCAGCAGCGGAAGACAGGGAAGCACAGATACGCAGTATTTT.

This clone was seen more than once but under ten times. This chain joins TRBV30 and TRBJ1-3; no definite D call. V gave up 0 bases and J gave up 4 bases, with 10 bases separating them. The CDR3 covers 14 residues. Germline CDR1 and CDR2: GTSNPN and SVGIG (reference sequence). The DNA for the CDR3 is TGTGCCTGGAGTGTTGAGAATTGGGGAAACACCATATATTTT. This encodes CAWSVENWGNTIYF.

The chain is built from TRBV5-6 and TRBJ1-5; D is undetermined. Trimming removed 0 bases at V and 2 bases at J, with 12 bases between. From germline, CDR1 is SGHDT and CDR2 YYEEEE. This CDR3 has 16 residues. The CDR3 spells CASSLAGISGNQPQHF. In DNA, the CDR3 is TGTGCCAGCAGCTTGGCCGGGATTTCAGGCAATCAGCCCCAGCATTTT.

The CDR3 spells CASSHTRTVSYEQYF. In DNA, the CDR3 is TGTGCCAGCAGTCACACCCGGACAGTGTCCTACGAGCAGTACTTC. V gene TRBV6-5 combines with J gene TRBJ2-7; the D gene is possibly TRBD1 (6 bases). V was pared by 5 bases and J by 1 base, with 15 bases between. The CDR3 contains 15 residues. Germline CDR1 MNHEY, CDR2 SVGAGI.

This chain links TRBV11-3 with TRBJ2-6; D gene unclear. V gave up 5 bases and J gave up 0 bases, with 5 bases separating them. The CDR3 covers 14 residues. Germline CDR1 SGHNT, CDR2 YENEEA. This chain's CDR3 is CASSPSSGANVLTF. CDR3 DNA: TGTGCCAGCAGCCCCTCCTCTGGGGCCAACGTCCTGACTTTC.